This note documents a single TCR beta chain sequence. No antigen is known for it. The input lacks base qualities; no much larger clone sits a single base away. Libraries were built with the immunoSEQ multiplex PCR assay. TCRdb holds this immuneACCESS table with in-frame rearrangements only. Some clones are missing; in checked studies, unresolved V genes explain under half, and the rest has no known cause. The sample records some 130,000 clones, roughly 97% of which are singletons. The ten largest clones represent about 0.42% of the sample. These data are taken from a study of T cell changes during pregnancy in multiple sclerosis (dated by TCRdb to about 2019). Turning to the overall study: The study looked at changes in the T cell repertoire across pregnancy in women with multiple sclerosis.

For CDR1 and CDR2, the germline V gene lists MNHEY and SVGAGI. Clipping removes 1 base from V and 5 bases from J, with 0 as the unmatched junction base count. Including cysteine and phenylalanine, the CDR3 has 13 amino acids. The DNA shown is the 39-base CDR3, in frame from base 1. The sequences come from peripheral blood, collected after pregnancy. The V and J segments used are TRBV6-5 and TRBJ1-1, with 8 bases matching TRBD1. The sequence was obtained from a female donor with multiple sclerosis, enrolled in a pregnancy study. CDR3 sequence: CASSYYRGTEAFF. The DNA reads as follows: TGTGCCAGCAGTTACTACAGGGGGACTGAAGCTTTCTTT.